Detailed here is one T cell receptor beta chain. The sort gate was single viable CD3+CD4+CD8-CD45RO+ cells for memory CD4+ T cells. Serum IgG to CMV pp150, pp28, p38 and p52 defined serostatus. Positive selection with CD4 microbeads enriched total CD4+ T cells. Original data processing: After removing out-of-frame reads, approximately 2 million distinct TCRbeta sequences remained. The table came from immunoSEQ multiplex PCR; TCRdb's copy has only in-frame clones and leaves some out. V and J calls and clone size are as listed in that table; D and trimming were resolved from the DNA. The sample carries approximately 44,000 clones, over 60% recorded once. This specimen belongs to a study of memory CD4+ T cells and cytomegalovirus serostatus. The sample was memory CD4+ T cells from blood. The TCR originated in an adult in good health and CMV-seronegative.

CDR3: CASSTGEQGGSSPLHF. As DNA, the CDR3 is TGTGCCAGCAGTACAGGGGAACAGGGGGGAAGTTCACCCCTCCACTTT. The chain recombines TRBV28 with TRBJ1-6; 8 bases align to TRBD1. Germline V lookup: CDR1 MDHEN, CDR2 SYDVKM. The CDR3 spans 16 residues. The ends lost 5 bases at V and 9 bases at J; junction bases unmatched: 12.